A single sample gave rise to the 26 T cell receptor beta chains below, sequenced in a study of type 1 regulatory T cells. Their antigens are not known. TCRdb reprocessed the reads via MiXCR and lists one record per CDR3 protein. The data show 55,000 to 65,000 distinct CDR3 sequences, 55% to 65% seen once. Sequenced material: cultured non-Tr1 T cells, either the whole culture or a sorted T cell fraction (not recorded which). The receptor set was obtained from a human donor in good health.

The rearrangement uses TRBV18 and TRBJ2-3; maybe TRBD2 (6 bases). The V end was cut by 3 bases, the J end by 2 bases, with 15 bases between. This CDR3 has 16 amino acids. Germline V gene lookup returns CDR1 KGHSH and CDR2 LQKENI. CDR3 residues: CASSPIGGKYTDTQYF. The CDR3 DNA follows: TGTGCCAGCTCACCCATCGGCGGGAAGTACACAGATACGCAGTATTTT. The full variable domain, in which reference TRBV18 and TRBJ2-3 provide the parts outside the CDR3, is NAGVMQNPRHLVRRRGQEARLRCSPMKGHSHVYWYRQLPEEGLKFMVYLQKENIIDESGMPKERFSAEFPKEGPSILRIQQVVRGDSAAYFCASSPIGGKYTDTQYFGPGTRLTVL.

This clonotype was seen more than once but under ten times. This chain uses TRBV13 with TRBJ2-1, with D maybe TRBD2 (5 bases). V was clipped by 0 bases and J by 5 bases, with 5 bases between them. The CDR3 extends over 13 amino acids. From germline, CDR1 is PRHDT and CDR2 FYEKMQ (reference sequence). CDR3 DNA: TGTGCCAGCAGCTTAGGAGCGGACAATGAGCAGTTCTTC. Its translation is CASSLGADNEQFF.

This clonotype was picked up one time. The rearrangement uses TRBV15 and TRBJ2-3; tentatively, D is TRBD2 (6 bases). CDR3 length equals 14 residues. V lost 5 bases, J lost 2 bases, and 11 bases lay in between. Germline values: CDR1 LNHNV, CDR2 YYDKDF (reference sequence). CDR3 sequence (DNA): TGTGCCACCAGCGTGGAGGGGCCCACAGATACGCAGTATTTT. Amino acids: CATSVEGPTDTQYF.

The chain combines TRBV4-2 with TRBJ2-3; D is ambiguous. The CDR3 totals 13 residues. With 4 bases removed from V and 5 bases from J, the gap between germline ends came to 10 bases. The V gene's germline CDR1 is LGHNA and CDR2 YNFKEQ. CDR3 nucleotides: TGTGCCAGCAGCCTAATCGACCGAGATACGCAGTATTTT. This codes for CASSLIDRDTQYF.

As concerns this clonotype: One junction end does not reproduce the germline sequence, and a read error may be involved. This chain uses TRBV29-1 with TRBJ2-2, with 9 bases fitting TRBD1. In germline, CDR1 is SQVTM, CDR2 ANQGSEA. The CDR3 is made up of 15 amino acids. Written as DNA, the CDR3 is TGCAGCGTTGAAAATCCGGACAGGGGATCCGGGGAACTGTTTTTT. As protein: CSVENPDRGSGELFF.

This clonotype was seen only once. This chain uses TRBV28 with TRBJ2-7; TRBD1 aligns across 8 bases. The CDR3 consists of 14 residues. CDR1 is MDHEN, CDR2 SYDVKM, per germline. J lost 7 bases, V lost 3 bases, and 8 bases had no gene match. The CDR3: CASSFHRGSGEQYF. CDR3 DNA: TGTGCCAGCAGTTTTCACAGGGGGTCGGGGGAGCAGTACTTC.

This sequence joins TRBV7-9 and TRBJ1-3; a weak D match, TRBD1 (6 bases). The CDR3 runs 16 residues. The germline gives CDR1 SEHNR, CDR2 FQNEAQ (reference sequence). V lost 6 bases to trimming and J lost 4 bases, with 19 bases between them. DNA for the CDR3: TGTGCCAGCAGGCCAAACAGGGCCGCTCTGGGAAACACCATATATTTT. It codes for CASRPNRAALGNTIYF.

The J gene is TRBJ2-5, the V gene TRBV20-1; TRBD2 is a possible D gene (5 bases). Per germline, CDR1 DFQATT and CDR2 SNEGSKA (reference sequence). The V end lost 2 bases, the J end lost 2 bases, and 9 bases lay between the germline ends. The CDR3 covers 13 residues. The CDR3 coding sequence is TGCAGTGCTAGAAAGCGGTTTCAAGAGACCCAGTACTTC. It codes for CSARKRFQETQYF.

The DNA of the CDR3 is TGTGCCAGCAGTCCCGACCAGATAGCGGGAAGGCGGACCGGGGAGCTGTTTTTT. It translates to CASSPDQIAGRRTGELFF. The chain couples TRBV6-5 to TRBJ2-2; 8 bases fit TRBD2. The V and J ends lost 5 bases and 5 bases, in that order; junction bases with no gene match: 16. There are 18 residues in the CDR3. CDR1 is MNHEY, CDR2 SVGAGI, per germline.

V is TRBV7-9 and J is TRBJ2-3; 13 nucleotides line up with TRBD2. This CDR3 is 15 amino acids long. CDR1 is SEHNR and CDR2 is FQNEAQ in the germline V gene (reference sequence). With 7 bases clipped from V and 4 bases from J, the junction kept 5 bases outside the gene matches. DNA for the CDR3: TGTGCCAGCACCCCCGGGACTAGCGGGGCAGATACGCAGTATTTT. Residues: CASTPGTSGADTQYF.

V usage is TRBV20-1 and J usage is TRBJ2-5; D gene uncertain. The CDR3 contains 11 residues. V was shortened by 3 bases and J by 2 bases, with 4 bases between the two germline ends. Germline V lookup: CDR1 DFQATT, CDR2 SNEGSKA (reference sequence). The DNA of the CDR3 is TGCAGTGCTAGGGCACAAGAGACCCAGTACTTC. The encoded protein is CSARAQETQYF.

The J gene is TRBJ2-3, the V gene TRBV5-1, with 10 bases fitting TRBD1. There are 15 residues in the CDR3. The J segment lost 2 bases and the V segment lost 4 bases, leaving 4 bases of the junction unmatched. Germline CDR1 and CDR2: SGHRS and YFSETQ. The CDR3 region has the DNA TGCGCCAGCAGCCCGGGACAGGGGATCACAGATACGCAGTATTTT. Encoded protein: CASSPGQGITDTQYF.

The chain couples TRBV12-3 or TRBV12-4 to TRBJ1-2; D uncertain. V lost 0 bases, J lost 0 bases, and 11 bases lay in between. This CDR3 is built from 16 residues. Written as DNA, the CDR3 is TGTGCCAGCAGTTTAGCGGGTACTGGAGCTAACTATGGCTACACCTTC. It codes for CASSLAGTGANYGYTF.

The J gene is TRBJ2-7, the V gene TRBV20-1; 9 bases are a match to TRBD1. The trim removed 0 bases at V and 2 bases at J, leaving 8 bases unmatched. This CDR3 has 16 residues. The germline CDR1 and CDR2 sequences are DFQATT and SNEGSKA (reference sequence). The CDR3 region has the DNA TGCAGTGCTAGAGATCACGGGACAGGGAGCCCCTACGAGCAGTACTTC. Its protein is CSARDHGTGSPYEQYF.

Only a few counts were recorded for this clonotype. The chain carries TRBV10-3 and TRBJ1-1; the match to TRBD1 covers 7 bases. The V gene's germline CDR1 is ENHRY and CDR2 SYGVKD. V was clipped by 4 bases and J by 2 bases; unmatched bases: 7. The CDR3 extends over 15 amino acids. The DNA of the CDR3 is TGTGCCATCAGTGCAGAACAGGGGCCCAACACTGAAGCTTTCTTT. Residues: CAISAEQGPNTEAFF.

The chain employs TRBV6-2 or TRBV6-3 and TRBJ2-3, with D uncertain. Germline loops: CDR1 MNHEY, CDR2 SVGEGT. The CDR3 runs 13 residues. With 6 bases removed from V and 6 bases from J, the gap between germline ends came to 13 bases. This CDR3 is CASRENTPDTQYF. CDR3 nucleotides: TGTGCCAGCAGAGAAAATACGCCCGATACGCAGTATTTT.

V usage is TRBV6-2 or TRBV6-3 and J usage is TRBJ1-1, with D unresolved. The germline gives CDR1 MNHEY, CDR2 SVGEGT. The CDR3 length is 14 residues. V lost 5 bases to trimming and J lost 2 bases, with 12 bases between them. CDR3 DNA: TGTGCCAGCAGTATTCGACCGACAAACACTGAAGCTTTCTTT. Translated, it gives CASSIRPTNTEAFF.

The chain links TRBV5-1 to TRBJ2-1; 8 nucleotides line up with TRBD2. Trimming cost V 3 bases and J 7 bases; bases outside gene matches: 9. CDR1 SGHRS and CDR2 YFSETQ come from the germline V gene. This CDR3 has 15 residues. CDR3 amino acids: CASSSPGGQQNEQFF. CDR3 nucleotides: TGCGCCAGCAGCTCTCCGGGAGGGCAGCAGAATGAGCAGTTCTTC.

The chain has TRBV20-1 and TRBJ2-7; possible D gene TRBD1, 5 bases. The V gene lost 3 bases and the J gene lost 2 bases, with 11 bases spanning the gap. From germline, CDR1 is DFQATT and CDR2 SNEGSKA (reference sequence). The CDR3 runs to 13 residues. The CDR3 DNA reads TGCAGTGCTAGCGAAGGGGTGACCTACGAGCAGTACTTC. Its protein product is CSASEGVTYEQYF.

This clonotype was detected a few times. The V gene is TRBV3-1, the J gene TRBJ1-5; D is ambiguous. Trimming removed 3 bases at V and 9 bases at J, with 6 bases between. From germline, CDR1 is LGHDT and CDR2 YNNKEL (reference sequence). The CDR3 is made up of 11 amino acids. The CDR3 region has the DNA TGTGCCAGCAGCCATGGTGGGCCCCAGCATTTT. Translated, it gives CASSHGGPQHF.

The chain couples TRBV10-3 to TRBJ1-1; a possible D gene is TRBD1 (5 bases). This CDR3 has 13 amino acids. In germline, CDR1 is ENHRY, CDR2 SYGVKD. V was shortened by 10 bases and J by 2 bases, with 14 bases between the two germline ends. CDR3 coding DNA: TGTGCCACATCACACGGGGGAAACACTGAAGCTTTCTTT. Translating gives CATSHGGNTEAFF.

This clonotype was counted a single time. The CDR3 DNA is TGTGCCAGCAGCCCAGGCGGGACACCCTCCTACGAGCAGTACTTC. Encoded protein: CASSPGGTPSYEQYF. The V call is TRBV3-1, the J call TRBJ2-7; tentatively, D is TRBD1 or TRBD2 (6 bases each). V was pared by 4 bases and J by 0 bases, with 13 bases between. CDR3 length: 15 residues. Germline CDR1 is LGHDT and CDR2 is YNNKEL (reference sequence).

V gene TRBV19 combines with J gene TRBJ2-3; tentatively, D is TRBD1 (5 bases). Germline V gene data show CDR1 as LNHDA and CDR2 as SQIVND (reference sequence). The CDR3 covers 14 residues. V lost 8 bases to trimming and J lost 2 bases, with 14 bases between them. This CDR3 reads CASGRQSSTDTQYF. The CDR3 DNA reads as TGTGCCAGTGGTAGACAGAGTTCCACAGATACGCAGTATTTT.

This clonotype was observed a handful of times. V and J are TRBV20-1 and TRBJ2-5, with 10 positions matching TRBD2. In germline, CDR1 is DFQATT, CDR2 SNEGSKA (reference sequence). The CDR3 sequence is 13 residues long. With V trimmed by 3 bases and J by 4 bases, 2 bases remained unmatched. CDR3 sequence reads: CSASLAGVETQYF. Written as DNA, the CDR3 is TGCAGTGCTAGTCTAGCGGGAGTAGAGACCCAGTACTTC.

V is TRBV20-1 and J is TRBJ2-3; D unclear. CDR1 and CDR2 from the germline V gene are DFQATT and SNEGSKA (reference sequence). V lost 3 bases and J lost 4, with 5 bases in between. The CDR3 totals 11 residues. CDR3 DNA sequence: TGCAGTGCTAGGGTGGCAGATACGCAGTATTTT. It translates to CSARVADTQYF.

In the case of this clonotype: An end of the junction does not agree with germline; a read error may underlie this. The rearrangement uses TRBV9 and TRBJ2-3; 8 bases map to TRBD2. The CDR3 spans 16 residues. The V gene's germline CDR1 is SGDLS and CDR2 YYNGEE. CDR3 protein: CASSVGSLAGSDTQYF. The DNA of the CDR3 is TGTGCCAGCAGCGTAGGGTCCCTAGCGGGCTCAGATACGCAATATTTT.